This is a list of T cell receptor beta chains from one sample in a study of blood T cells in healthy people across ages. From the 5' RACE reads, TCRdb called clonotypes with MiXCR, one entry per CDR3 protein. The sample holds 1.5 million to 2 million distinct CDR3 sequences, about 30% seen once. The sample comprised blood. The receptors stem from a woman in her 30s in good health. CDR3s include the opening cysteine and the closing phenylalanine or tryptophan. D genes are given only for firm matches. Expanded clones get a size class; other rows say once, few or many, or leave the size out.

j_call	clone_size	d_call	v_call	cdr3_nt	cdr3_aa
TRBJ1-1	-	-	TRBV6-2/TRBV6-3	TGTGCCAGCGGTCAGGGGCCGAACACTGAAGCTTTCTTT	CASGQGPNTEAFF
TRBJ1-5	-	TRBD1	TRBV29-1	TGCAGCGAGGGGACAGGGGATATACCCCAGCATTTT	CSEGTGDIPQHF
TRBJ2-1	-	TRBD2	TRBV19	TGTGCCAGTAATCCGGGACTACAATACAATGAGCAGTTCTTC	CASNPGLQYNEQFF
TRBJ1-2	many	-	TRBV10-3	TGTGCCATCAGTGAGACCCTGGAAGGCTATGGCTACACCTTC	CAISETLEGYGYTF
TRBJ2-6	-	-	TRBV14	TGTGCCAGCAGCCAAGATCTGAAGGCCCCTATCTCTGGGGCCAACGTCCTGACTTTC	CASSQDLKAPISGANVLTF
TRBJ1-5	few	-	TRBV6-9	TGTGCCAGCAGTTATCAGCCTAGGGGTCGAATCAATCAGCCCCAGCATTTT	CASSYQPRGRINQPQHF
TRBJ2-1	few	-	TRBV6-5	TGTGCCACCCGGGGCCTAACCTACAATGAGCAGTTCTTC	CATRGLTYNEQFF
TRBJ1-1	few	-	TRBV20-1	TGCAGTGCTAGATTAGTGAACACTGAAGCTTTCTTT	CSARLVNTEAFF
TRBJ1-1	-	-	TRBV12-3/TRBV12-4	TGTGCCAGCAGAAACAGGAACACTGAAGCTTTCTTT	CASRNRNTEAFF
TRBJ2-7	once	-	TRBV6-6	TGTGCCAGCAGGCTATACAATGAGCAGTACTTC	CASRLYNEQYF
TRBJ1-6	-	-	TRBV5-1	TGCGCCAGCAGCTCGGACAGTTTTACTTCACCCCTCCACTTT	CASSSDSFTSPLHF
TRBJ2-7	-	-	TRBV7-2	TGTGCCAGCAGCCCTGCGGGGAGGAGGGTCCACGAGCAGTACTTC	CASSPAGRRVHEQYF
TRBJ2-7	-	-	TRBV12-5	TGTGCTAGTGGGGTCGGGGGCGAGCAGTACTTC	CASGVGGEQYF
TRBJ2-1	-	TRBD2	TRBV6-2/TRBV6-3	TGTGCCAGCGAGGGAGGGGTGACCTACAATGAGCAGTTCTTC	CASEGGVTYNEQFF
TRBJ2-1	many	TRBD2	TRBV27	TGTGCCAGCAGTTCTCCCGGAGCGGGAAACAATGAGCAGTTCTTC	CASSSPGAGNNEQFF
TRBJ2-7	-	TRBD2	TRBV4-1	TGCGCCAGCAGCCAAGGAGGCGACGGGGGGGCGTACGAGCAGTACTTC	CASSQGGDGGAYEQYF
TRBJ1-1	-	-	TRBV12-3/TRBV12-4	TGTACCAGCAGTTTGCGGGGGATAAACACTGAAGCTTTCTTT	CTSSLRGINTEAFF
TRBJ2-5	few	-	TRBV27	TGTGCCAGCAGACCCGGGAATCAAGAGACCCAGTACTTC	CASRPGNQETQYF
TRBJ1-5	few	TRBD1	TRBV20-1	TGCAGTGCCCTACCGGGACAGGGTTATAGCAATCAGCCCCAGCATTTT	CSALPGQGYSNQPQHF
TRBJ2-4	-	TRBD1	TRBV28	TGTGCCAGCAGTACGACAGGGGTCGCCAAAAACATTCAGTACTTC	CASSTTGVAKNIQYF
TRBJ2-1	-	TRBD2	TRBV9	TGTGCCAGCAGCGTAGAAGGGGGCGGGAGGGCCGCCTACAATGAGCAGTTCTTC	CASSVEGGGRAAYNEQFF
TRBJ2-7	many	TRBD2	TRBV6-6	TGTGCCAGCACCCCCCGGGGTAGCGGGGGCTCCTACGAGCAGTACTTC	CASTPRGSGGSYEQYF
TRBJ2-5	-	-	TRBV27	TGTGCCAGCAGTGGGGGGGGCTCGGAAGAGACCCAGTACTTC	CASSGGGSEETQYF
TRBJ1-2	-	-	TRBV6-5	TGTGCCAGCAGTAAGGGACTGGTCAACCGGGGCTACACCTTC	CASSKGLVNRGYTF
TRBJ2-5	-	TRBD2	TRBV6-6	TGTGCCAGTCAGCTAGCGGGGGGGCAGGAGACCCAGTACTTC	CASQLAGGQETQYF
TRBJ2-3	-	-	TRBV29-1	TGCAGCGTTGATATGGGTACGCAGTATTTT	CSVDMGTQYF
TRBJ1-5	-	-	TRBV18	TGTGCCAGCTCAGGACAGAGCTATAGCAATCAGCCCCAGCATTTT	CASSGQSYSNQPQHF
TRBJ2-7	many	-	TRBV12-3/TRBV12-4	TGTGCCAGCAGTTTATTGGGAGAAACCTACGAGCAGTACTTC	CASSLLGETYEQYF
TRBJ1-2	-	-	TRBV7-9	TGTGCCAGCAGCTCCCCTAATGGCTACACCTTC	CASSSPNGYTF
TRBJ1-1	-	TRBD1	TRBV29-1	TGCAGCGTCGGACAGGGCTTAGGGAACACTGAAGCTTTCTTT	CSVGQGLGNTEAFF
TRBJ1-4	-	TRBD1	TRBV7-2	TGTGCCAGCAGCCCCCAGACAGGGGGCGGACGGGAAAAACCGTTTTTT	CASSPQTGGGREKPFF
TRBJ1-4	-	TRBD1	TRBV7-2	TGTGCCAGCAGCTTACAGACAGGGTTTCTGGAAAAACTGTTTTTT	CASSLQTGFLEKLFF
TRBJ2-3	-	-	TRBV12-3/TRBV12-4	TGTGCCACCGGACTGACCACAGATACGCAGTATTTT	CATGLTTDTQYF
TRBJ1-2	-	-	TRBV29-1	TGCAGCGCATTATCGTCGGGTCGACAGGGCTACACCTTC	CSALSSGRQGYTF
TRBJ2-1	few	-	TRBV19	TGTGCCAGTCGACAACTTGGGGAGGATGAGCAGTTCTTC	CASRQLGEDEQFF
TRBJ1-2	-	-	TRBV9	TGTGCCAGCAGCGTAATATCACAGGGCGCCGGCTACACCTTC	CASSVISQGAGYTF
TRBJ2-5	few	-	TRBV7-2	TGTGCCAGCGCTCTTAGTTTAGGGGAGACCCAGTACTTC	CASALSLGETQYF
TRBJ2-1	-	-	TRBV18	TGTGCCAGCTCACGCGGGACAGTCAATGAGCAGTTCTTC	CASSRGTVNEQFF
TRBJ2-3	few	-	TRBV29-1	TGCAGCGTTGAAGGGAACGGGGATACGCAGTATTTT	CSVEGNGDTQYF
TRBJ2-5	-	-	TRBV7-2	TGTGCCAGCAGCCCGGGTTTAAGGAGCCCGAGGGGAGAGACCCAGTACTTC	CASSPGLRSPRGETQYF
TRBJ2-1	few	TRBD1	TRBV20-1	TGCAGTGCTTTGCCCGGGACAGGTGGCTTGGATGAGCAGTTCTTC	CSALPGTGGLDEQFF
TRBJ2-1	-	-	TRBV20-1	TGCAGTGTTACGGACGGGGGATTTCAGAGCTCCCACAATGAGCAGTTCTTC	CSVTDGGFQSSHNEQFF
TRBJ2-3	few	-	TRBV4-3	TGCGCCAGCAGCCAAAATCCGGGACCATCCACAGATACGCAGTATTTT	CASSQNPGPSTDTQYF